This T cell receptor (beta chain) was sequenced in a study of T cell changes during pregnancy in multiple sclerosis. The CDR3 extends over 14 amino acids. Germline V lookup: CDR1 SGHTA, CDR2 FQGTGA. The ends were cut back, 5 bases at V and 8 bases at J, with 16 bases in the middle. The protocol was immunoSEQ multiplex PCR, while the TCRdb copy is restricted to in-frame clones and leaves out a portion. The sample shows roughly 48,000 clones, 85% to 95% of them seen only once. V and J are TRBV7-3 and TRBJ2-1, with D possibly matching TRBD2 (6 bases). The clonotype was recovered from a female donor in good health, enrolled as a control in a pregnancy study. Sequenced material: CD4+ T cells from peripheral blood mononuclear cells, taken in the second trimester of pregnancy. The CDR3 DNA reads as TGTGCCAGCAGCCCCCGACTAGACGGCGATGAGCAGTTCTTC. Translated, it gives CASSPRLDGDEQFF.